This T cell receptor beta chain was observed in a study of read filtering for tumor transcriptome and immune sequencing. Across the study: Revised staging placed roughly eight patients in R-ISS I, some 17 in II, 6 or 7 in III. Whole-transcriptome libraries were prepared after DNase treatment. Per sample, TCR-region reads ranged about 4 to 11 million by IR-seq, roughly 75 to 1273 by RNA-seq.

Of note for this clonotype: The antigen is undetermined. A much larger clone is a single base away; this may be a read error.

Germline loops: CDR1 SGHNT, CDR2 YENEEA. The CDR3 contains 15 residues. Molecular barcoded adaptors covering alpha/delta and beta/gamma chains were used on about 390 ng RNA. TCRdb re-called the reads through MiXCR, storing one row per CDR3 protein. Here the sample spans 62,000 or so distinct CDR3 sequences, around 20% being singletons. General study findings and limits: Dropping single-read clonotypes raised IR-seq and RNA-seq shared-clonotype correlation.

Sequenced: a population of CD138-negative cells sorted from bone marrow. The rearrangement uses TRBV11-3 and TRBJ2-5; 8 positions match TRBD1. The sequence was obtained from a donor at least 40 years old with multiple myeloma. CDR3 sequence: CVSSQRQGPQETQYF. The CDR3 DNA sequence: TGTGTCAGCAGCCAGAGACAGGGGCCCCAAGAGACCCAGTACTTC.